Presented here are 30 T cell receptor beta chains from one specimen sequenced in a study of blood T cells in healthy people across ages. A second PCR, run for roughly 7 to 12 cycles, used a sample-barcoded 5' primer plus a J-beta primer mix. TCRdb processed the 5' RACE reads anew with MiXCR; each CDR3 protein has one entry. Seen here are about 1.6 million distinct CDR3 sequences, 34% observed once, and the top ten hold approximately 10%. The source material was blood. All receptors come from a woman aged 25 to 39 in good health.

V gene TRBV5-1 combines with J gene TRBJ2-2; tentative D call: TRBD1 (5 bases). V was pared by 3 bases and J by 6 bases, with 12 bases between. Germline CDR1 and CDR2: SGHRS and YFSETQ. CDR3 size: 14 residues. The CDR3 bases are TGCGCCAGCAGCTCGGCAGGGCAGTCCGGGGAGCTGTTTTTT. It translates to CASSSAGQSGELFF.

V is TRBV20-1 and J is TRBJ1-5; 8 nucleotides align to TRBD1. After removal of 2 bases from V and 4 bases from J, the junction contained 7 bases not matched to a gene. The CDR3 totals 15 residues. From germline, CDR1 is DFQATT and CDR2 SNEGSKA (reference sequence). The CDR3: CSARSTGEGNQPQHF. The CDR3 DNA sequence: TGCAGTGCTAGATCGACAGGGGAGGGAAATCAGCCCCAGCATTTT.

The table lists this clonotype with many counts. V gene TRBV7-9 combines with J gene TRBJ2-7; 10 bases map to TRBD1. The CDR3 sequence is 14 residues long. Germline V CDR1 and CDR2: SEHNR, FQNEAQ (reference sequence). V lost 7 bases and J lost 2; bases outside the gene matches: 5. This CDR3 reads CASNPTGGPYEQYF. The CDR3 coding sequence is TGTGCCAGCAACCCGACAGGGGGCCCCTACGAGCAGTACTTC.

This clonotype came up a few times. V gene TRBV20-1 combines with J gene TRBJ1-5; D unclear. This CDR3 region has 13 residues. Germline assignment: CDR1 DFQATT and CDR2 SNEGSKA (reference sequence). Trimming took 3 bases from V and 4 from J, leaving 10 bases between them. The CDR3 region has the DNA TGCAGTGCTAGGGCGACTGAAAATCAGCCCCAGCATTTT. Amino acids: CSARATENQPQHF.

This chain uses TRBV12-3 or TRBV12-4 with TRBJ2-1; tentatively, D is TRBD2 (7 bases). This CDR3 has 18 residues. The ends were cut back, 2 bases at V and 4 bases at J, with 21 bases in the middle. The CDR3 region has the DNA TGTGCCAGCAGTTTATTCCGTTCCGTGGGGGGGCATTACAATGAGCAGTTCTTC. Residues: CASSLFRSVGGHYNEQFF.

This clonotype showed up just a few times. This chain links TRBV20-1 with TRBJ1-5, with 7 bases fitting TRBD1. The CDR3 is 14 amino acids. V was pared by 8 bases and J by 0 bases, with 7 bases of the junction left unmatched. Germline V gives CDR1 DFQATT, CDR2 SNEGSKA (reference sequence). The CDR3 sequence: CSSDAGGSNQPQHF. The CDR3 coding sequence is TGCAGTTCTGACGCAGGGGGTAGCAATCAGCCCCAGCATTTT.

A few counts support this clonotype. The chain has TRBV25-1 and TRBJ2-5, with a possible D match to TRBD2 (7 bases). Germline V gives CDR1 MGHDK, CDR2 SYGVNS. The CDR3 is 12 amino acids. V shed 7 bases and J shed 7 bases, with 13 bases lying between them. In DNA, the CDR3 is TGTGCCAGCACAGGGGCGGGGGTGACCCAGTACTTC. This encodes CASTGAGVTQYF.

The chain is built from TRBV27 and TRBJ1-3, with D perhaps matching TRBD1 (5 bases). This CDR3 comprises 16 residues. CDR1 is MNHEY, CDR2 SMNVEV, per germline (reference sequence). V dropped 5 bases and J dropped 0 bases, with 14 bases sitting between them. The CDR3 DNA follows: TGTGCCAGCAGTCCGGGGGACGGATACTCTGGAAACACCATATATTTT. Protein sequence: CASSPGDGYSGNTIYF.

In its sample, this clonotype was seen a few times. V usage is TRBV4-2 and J usage is TRBJ1-4, with 8 bases aligning to TRBD1. The CDR3 runs 16 residues. The V segment lost 1 base and the J segment 10 bases; nucleotides outside the gene matches: 11. CDR1 and CDR2 from the germline V gene are LGHNA and YNFKEQ. CDR3 region: CASSQVEDRVGGKLFF. CDR3 DNA sequence: TGTGCCAGCAGCCAAGTAGAGGACAGGGTTGGCGGAAAACTGTTTTTT.

This clonotype occurred once. The genes are TRBV6-5 and TRBJ1-2; D not resolved. The CDR3 runs to 15 residues. CDR1 is MNHEY and CDR2 is SVGAGI in the germline V gene. Trimming removed 6 bases from V and 0 bases from J, with 14 bases in between. The CDR3 nucleotides are TGTGCCAGCAGCCTGGAGGACGGTTCTAACTATGGCTACACCTTC. Translated, it gives CASSLEDGSNYGYTF.

In this sample, this clonotype turned up a few times. V is TRBV12-3 or TRBV12-4 and J is TRBJ2-3; no firm D call. Trimming pared 0 bases from V and 12 bases from J, leaving 16 bases between. This CDR3 region has 14 residues. The CDR3 loop reads CASSLASEISPQYF. The CDR3 DNA reads TGTGCCAGCAGTTTAGCGTCAGAAATTTCTCCCCAGTATTTT.

The V and J genes are TRBV28 and TRBJ2-5, with a weak D call TRBD1 (5 bases). The J call is uncertain, as TRBJ2-7 better fits the DNA end. Germline assignment: CDR1 MDHEN and CDR2 SYDVKM. CDR3 length: 18 residues. This CDR3 reads CASSFGPYQGEKFYEQYF. For the CDR3, the DNA is TGTGCCAGCAGTTTTGGGCCTTATCAGGGTGAGAAGTTCTACGAGCAGTACTTC.

The chain combines TRBV23-1 with TRBJ2-5, with D tentatively TRBD1 (5 bases). The J call may be faulty, since TRBJ2-4 better matches the DNA end. TRBV23-1 is treated as an ORF (open reading frame) with a function not yet certain. The CDR3 loop spans 12 amino acids. CDR3 nucleotide sequence: TGCGCCAGCAGTCCGACAGAAAACATTCAGTACTTC. The encoded protein is CASSPTENIQYF.

The rearrangement uses TRBV28 and TRBJ2-7, with TRBD2 matching 9 bases. The CDR3 has 16 amino acids. Germline V CDR1 and CDR2: MDHEN, SYDVKM. The J segment lost 0 bases and the V segment lost 1 base, leaving 4 bases of the junction unmatched. The DNA of the CDR3 is TGTGCCAGCAGTTTATCCAGCGGGAGGCGCTCCTACGAGCAGTACTTC. Translating gives CASSLSSGRRSYEQYF.

This chain uses TRBV6-1 with TRBJ1-4; TRBD1 might be the D (6 bases). The germline V gene encodes CDR1 MNHNS and CDR2 SASEGT. V dropped 6 bases and J dropped 7 bases, with 15 bases sitting between them. The CDR3 consists of 14 residues. The DNA of the CDR3 is TGTGCCAGCAGGGTCGCGGGGGCGCCTGAAAAACTGTTTTTT. It yields the protein CASRVAGAPEKLFF.

This clonotype was seen more than once but under ten times. The chain recombines TRBV14 with TRBJ2-7; 7 positions agree with TRBD2. The CDR3 totals 15 residues. The ends lost 2 bases at V and 4 bases at J; junction bases unmatched: 8. Germline V gene data show CDR1 as SGHDN and CDR2 as FVKESK. CDR3 protein: CASSQLGSGVYEQYF. The CDR3 region has the DNA TGTGCCAGCAGCCAACTCGGCAGCGGGGTTTACGAGCAGTACTTC.

The CDR3, as DNA: TGTGCCAGCAGTTTAGTGGCCGGGACAGGGGTTTACGAGCAGTACTTC. Encoded protein: CASSLVAGTGVYEQYF. The V call is TRBV28, the J call TRBJ2-7; 10 nucleotides line up with TRBD1. The trim removed 2 bases at V and 4 bases at J, leaving 8 bases unmatched. The CDR3 contains 16 residues. The V gene's germline CDR1 is MDHEN and CDR2 SYDVKM.

This clonotype appeared a few times. The V call is TRBV4-1, the J call TRBJ1-1, with 7 bases matching TRBD1. CDR1 and CDR2 (germline): MGHRA, YSYEKL. The V segment lost 1 base and the J segment 6 bases; nucleotides outside the gene matches: 2. The CDR3 sequence is 13 residues long. CDR3 residues: CASSQVGQSEAFF. The CDR3 DNA reads as TGCGCCAGCAGCCAAGTGGGACAGTCTGAAGCTTTCTTT.

This clonotype was seen a single time. The rearrangement joins TRBV2 to TRBJ2-5, with 10 bases that match TRBD2. V was pared by 7 bases and J by 11 bases, with 16 bases of the junction left unmatched. The CDR3 contains 15 residues. CDR1 is SNHLY and CDR2 is FYNNEI in the germline V gene. This CDR3 reads CASTMKASGGGEQYF. The DNA of the CDR3 is TGTGCCAGCACCATGAAGGCTAGCGGGGGCGGGGAGCAGTACTTC. The variable domain in full, completed from reference TRBV2 and TRBJ2-5, reads EPEVTQTPSHQVTQMGQEVILRCVPISNHLYFYWYRQILGQKVEFLVSFYNNEISEKSEIFDDQFSVERPDGSNFTLKIRSTKLEDSAMYFCASTMKASGGGEQYFGPGTRLLVL.

The CDR3 reads CASSRPTQETQYF. DNA for the CDR3: TGTGCCAGCAGTCGACCGACCCAAGAGACCCAGTACTTC. The chain links TRBV2 to TRBJ2-5; D gene unclear. The ends were cut back, 5 bases at V and 1 base at J, with 8 bases in the middle. This CDR3 spans 13 amino acids. Per the germline V gene, CDR1 is SNHLY and CDR2 is FYNNEI.

In this sample, this clonotype turned up a few times. The chain carries TRBV12-3 or TRBV12-4 and TRBJ2-3; 9 nucleotides line up with TRBD2. The CDR3 spans 15 residues. Germline trimming cut 5 bases from V and 0 bases from J; bases unmatched to any gene: 3. The CDR3: CASSESGRSTDTQYF. CDR3 nucleotide sequence: TGTGCCAGCAGTGAGAGCGGGAGGAGCACAGATACGCAGTATTTT.

The CDR3 protein is CASSFDRPSSGANVLTF. CDR3 DNA: TGTGCCAGCAGCTTCGACAGGCCAAGCTCTGGGGCCAACGTCCTGACTTTC. The rearrangement links TRBV13 to TRBJ2-6, with D possibly being TRBD1 (6 bases). The CDR3 extends over 17 amino acids. Trimming shortened V by 3 bases and J by 0 bases, and 12 bases separated the two germline ends. Germline V gene data show CDR1 as PRHDT and CDR2 as FYEKMQ (reference sequence).

The chain carries TRBV7-9 and TRBJ2-7, with D maybe TRBD2 (5 bases). V gave up 5 bases and J gave up 6 bases, with 8 bases separating them. This CDR3 has 11 residues. Germline CDR1 SEHNR, CDR2 FQNEAQ (reference sequence). The CDR3 DNA sequence: TGTGCCAGCAGCGCGGACTGCGAGCAGTACTTC. This sequence encodes CASSADCEQYF.

To note about this clonotype: One end of the junction fails to match germline, which may point to a read error. V and J are TRBV6-1 and TRBJ2-2, with TRBD2 identical over 10 bases. This CDR3 is built from 16 residues. Germline CDR1 reads MNHNS; CDR2 reads SASEGT. This chain's CDR3 is CASGRNLAGETEELFF. The CDR3 bases are TGTGCCAGCGGAAGGAATCTAGCGGGGGAAACCGAGGAGCTGTTTTTT.

The table lists this clonotype with many counts. The J gene is TRBJ2-1, the V gene TRBV10-3; D might be TRBD2 (6 bases). V shed 2 bases and J shed 0 bases, with 8 bases lying between them. This CDR3 comprises 15 residues. The germline V gene encodes CDR1 ENHRY and CDR2 SYGVKD. The CDR3 DNA follows: TGTGCCATCAGTGAGGGGCGGGACTCCTACAATGAGCAGTTCTTC. This encodes CAISEGRDSYNEQFF.

Of note for this clonotype: Given a much more abundant clone one base away, this may be a read error. The gene calls are TRBV4-2 and TRBJ2-7; 9 bases align to TRBD2. Germline loops: CDR1 LGHNA, CDR2 YNFKEQ. V was pared by 0 bases and J by 2 bases, with 8 bases of the junction left unmatched. There are 17 residues in the CDR3. The CDR3 DNA sequence: TGTGCCAGCAGCCAAGATCTAACTAGCGGGCCCGCCTACGAGCAGTACGTC. It encodes CASSQDLTSGPAYEQYV.

This clonotype was seen only a few times. This rearrangement joins TRBV2 to TRBJ2-1; 8 nucleotides agree with TRBD2. Trimming took 7 bases from V and 3 from J; bases not matched to a gene: 11. The CDR3 is made up of 16 amino acids. CDR1 is SNHLY, CDR2 FYNNEI, per germline. The CDR3 region is CASTKEAGVFYNEQFF. CDR3 nucleotide sequence: TGTGCCAGCACCAAAGAAGCGGGAGTGTTCTACAATGAGCAGTTCTTC. The full variable domain, in which reference TRBV2 and TRBJ2-1 provide the parts outside the CDR3, is EPEVTQTPSHQVTQMGQEVILRCVPISNHLYFYWYRQILGQKVEFLVSFYNNEISEKSEIFDDQFSVERPDGSNFTLKIRSTKLEDSAMYFCASTKEAGVFYNEQFFGPGTRLTVL.

This chain's CDR3 is CASSPDRATGELFF. Here the CDR3 DNA reads TGTGCCAGCAGCCCGGACAGGGCGACCGGGGAGCTGTTTTTT. This sequence joins TRBV7-9 and TRBJ2-2, with 8 positions matching TRBD1. CDR1 is SEHNR, CDR2 FQNEAQ, per germline (reference sequence). Trimming took 5 bases from V and 5 from J; bases not matched to a gene: 4. The CDR3 extends over 14 amino acids.

This chain links TRBV12-3 or TRBV12-4 with TRBJ2-1; D gene uncertain. The CDR3 sequence is 11 residues long. Deletions cut 7 bases from V and 7 bases from J, with 8 bases between. The CDR3 protein is CASTFLNEQFF. CDR3 bases: TGTGCCAGCACCTTCTTGAATGAGCAGTTCTTC.

The chain couples TRBV5-6 to TRBJ1-2, with D possibly being TRBD1 (6 bases). The V end lost 4 bases, the J end lost 8 bases, and 15 bases lay between the germline ends. This CDR3 has 13 residues. The germline CDR1 and CDR2 sequences are SGHDT and YYEEEE. The CDR3 region has the DNA TGTGCCAGCAGCCCGGCGGGGGCCGGCGGCTACACCTTC. It specifies CASSPAGAGGYTF.